This T cell receptor (beta chain) was obtained from a study of early T cells in non-severe SARS-CoV-2 infection. Each CDR3 protein is one row after TCRdb ran MiXCR on the 5' RACE reads. The sample records 60,000 to 75,000 distinct CDR3 sequences, approximately 12% being singletons. The CDR3 contains 16 residues. Germline lookup yields CDR1 MNHEY and CDR2 SVGEGT. V was clipped by 4 bases and J by 6 bases; unmatched bases: 12. The sequence was obtained from an adult who was a healthcare worker with PCR-confirmed SARS-CoV-2 infection or an uninfected control (not recorded which). This chain joins TRBV6-2 or TRBV6-3 and TRBJ2-3; TRBD2 agrees at 8 bases. Sequencing used whole blood. CDR3 bases: TGTGCCAGCAGTTTCGGAGCGGGAGCCCCACGGGATACGCAGTATTTT. Its translation is CASSFGAGAPRDTQYF.